The source of this TCR beta chain is a study of cytomegalovirus exposure and HLA in healthy donors. Study results and limitations: As a later analysis revealed, the rate of TCR association differed by HLA locus, with DRB1 most and HLA-C fewest.

The PCR had 60 Vbeta and 13 Jbeta primers. In the source study's methods: Some 80 million unique TCR beta chains, 9 million to 11 million shared, were counted in a later analysis. The method was immunoSEQ multiplex PCR; TCRdb's version includes in-frame clones alone and lacks a portion of them. The V and J calls and clone size were taken over from that table, and D and trimming were inferred from the DNA. This sample has 190,000 or so clones, with around 83% found just once. A note on this clone: The antigen is unknown.

CDR3 size: 15 residues. Sequencing was performed on PBMCs. This rearrangement joins TRBV21-1 to TRBJ2-7; the listed D gene, TRBD2, was not tested against the DNA. TRBV21-1 corresponds to a pseudogene. This sequence originates from a man between 50 and 59 years old in good health and CMV-seronegative. The CDR3 loop reads CASSQEGGGPYEQYF. CDR3 bases: TGTGCCAGCAGCCAAGAAGGGGGGGGTCCCTACGAGCAGTACTTC.